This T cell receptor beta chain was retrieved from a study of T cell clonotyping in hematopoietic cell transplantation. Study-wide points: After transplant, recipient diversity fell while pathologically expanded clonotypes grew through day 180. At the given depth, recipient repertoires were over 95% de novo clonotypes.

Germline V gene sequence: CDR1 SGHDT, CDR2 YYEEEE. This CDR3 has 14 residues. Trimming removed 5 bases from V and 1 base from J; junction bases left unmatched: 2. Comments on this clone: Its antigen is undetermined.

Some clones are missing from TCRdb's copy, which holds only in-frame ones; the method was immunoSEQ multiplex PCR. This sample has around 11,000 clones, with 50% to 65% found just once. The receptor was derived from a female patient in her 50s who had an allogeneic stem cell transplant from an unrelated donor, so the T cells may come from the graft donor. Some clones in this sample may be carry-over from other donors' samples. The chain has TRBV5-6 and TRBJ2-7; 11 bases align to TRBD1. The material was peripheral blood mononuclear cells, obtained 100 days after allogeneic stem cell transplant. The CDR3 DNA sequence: TGTGCCAGCAGTAGGGACAGGGGGTCCTACGAGCAGTACTTC. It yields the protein CASSRDRGSYEQYF.